A selection of T cell receptor beta chains follows, all from one sample in a study of cytotoxic CD8 clonotypes in ibrutinib-treated CLL. Clones were read by immunoSEQ multiplex PCR, and TCRdb kept only the in-frame ones, dropping some. The sample holds hundreds of thousands of clones, under 75% seen once. This specimen consisted of PBMCs, obtained after 24 months of ibrutinib treatment. The receptor set was obtained from a human donor with chronic lymphocytic leukemia. Both conserved end residues are part of each CDR3. A D gene is named only where the DNA matches it firmly. A clone size is listed for some rows: how often the clone was seen (once, few, many), or a class if it is expanded.

TRBD2	TRBJ2-7	TRBV28	-	CASSLTGTSHEQYF	TGTGCCAGCAGTTTAACCGGGACTAGCCACGAGCAGTACTTC
-	TRBJ1-5	TRBV19	-	CASRPTGDSNQPQHF	TGTGCCAGTAGACCGACAGGAGATAGCAATCAGCCCCAGCATTTT
-	TRBJ2-2	TRBV29-1	-	CSVGREWTGELFF	TGCAGCGTTGGACGGGAGTGGACCGGGGAGCTGTTTTTT
TRBD2	TRBJ2-1	TRBV7-3	-	CASSLMGLADNNEQFF	TGTGCCAGCAGCCTCATGGGACTAGCGGATAACAATGAGCAGTTCTTC
TRBD2	TRBJ2-5	TRBV5-6	-	CASSWTSGTSRETQYF	TGTGCCAGCAGCTGGACTAGCGGGACTTCTCGGGAGACCCAGTACTTC
-	TRBJ1-3	TRBV7-8	-	CASRADGNTIYF	TGTGCCAGCCGGGCAGATGGAAACACCATATATTTT
-	TRBJ1-3	TRBV29-1	once	CSVVGRANTIYF	TGCAGCGTTGTAGGGCGAGCGAACACCATATATTTT
TRBD2	TRBJ2-5	TRBV7-2	once	CASGTSGRAGETQYF	TGTGCCAGCGGAACTAGCGGGAGGGCCGGAGAGACCCAGTACTTC
-	TRBJ2-7	TRBV30	few	CAWSLGRDREQYF	TGTGCCTGGAGTCTCGGACGGGATCGCGAGCAGTACTTC
-	TRBJ2-7	TRBV18	-	CASSSYYEQYF	TGTGCCAGCTCATCTTACTACGAGCAGTACTTC
TRBD2	TRBJ2-7	TRBV15	-	CATSRILAGSTYEQYF	TGTGCCACCAGCAGAATACTAGCGGGGTCCACCTACGAGCAGTACTTC
TRBD2	TRBJ2-1	TRBV5-4	-	CASRYAGREDYNEQFF	TGTGCCAGCAGGTATGCTGGGCGGGAGGATTACAATGAGCAGTTCTTC
-	TRBJ1-1	TRBV11-2	-	CASSLGRGTEAFF	TGTGCCAGCAGCTTAGGGAGAGGGACTGAAGCTTTCTTT
-	TRBJ1-1	TRBV13	few	CASSVPRPTEAFF	TGTGCCAGCAGTGTCCCGAGGCCCACTGAAGCTTTCTTT
-	TRBJ2-7	TRBV7-3	-	CASSLAGTNEQYF	TGTGCCAGCAGTTTGGCAGGGACAAACGAGCAGTACTTC
-	TRBJ2-1	TRBV7-9	-	CACRSGGNSYNEQFF	TGTGCCTGCCGGTCAGGCGGGAATTCCTACAATGAGCAGTTCTTC
-	TRBJ2-7	TRBV12-5	-	CASVGGTMNYEQYF	TGTGCTAGTGTCGGGGGAACTATGAACTACGAGCAGTACTTC
-	TRBJ2-7	TRBV4-2	few	CASSQDPSPGRSSYEQYF	TGTGCCAGCAGCCAAGACCCGTCTCCGGGACGAAGCTCCTACGAGCAGTACTTC
-	TRBJ2-1	TRBV19	-	CASSIEIRNEQFF	TGTGCCAGTAGTATAGAGATTCGGAATGAGCAGTTCTTC
TRBD1	TRBJ2-3	TRBV7-2	-	CASSSPGQGAGHHTDTQYF	TGTGCCAGCAGCTCACCGGGACAGGGGGCAGGACACCACACAGATACGCAGTATTTT
TRBD2	TRBJ2-1	TRBV28	once	CASRIAGGVHNEQFF	TGTGCCAGCAGGATAGCGGGAGGGGTGCACAATGAGCAGTTCTTC
TRBD1	TRBJ2-7	TRBV7-2	-	CASSLHTGGSSYEQYF	TGTGCCAGCAGCCTACATACAGGGGGAAGCTCCTACGAGCAGTACTTC
-	TRBJ2-1	TRBV7-6	-	CASSLEGGLMEFF	TGTGCCAGCAGCTTAGAGGGTGGCCTGATGGAGTTCTTC
-	TRBJ2-7	TRBV6-1	-	CASSEDPSYEQYF	TGTGCCAGCAGTGAAGACCCCTCCTACGAGCAGTACTTC
-	TRBJ2-1	TRBV19	few	CASSRGNEQFF	TGTGCCAGTAGTCGGGGCAATGAGCAGTTCTTC
-	TRBJ2-5	TRBV28	-	CASRIGTLGSETQYF	TGTGCCAGCAGAATCGGGACACTAGGTTCGGAGACCCAGTACTTC
TRBD2	TRBJ2-1	TRBV28	-	CASSFGSGKTSYNEQFF	TGTGCCAGCAGTTTCGGTAGCGGGAAGACATCCTACAATGAGCAGTTCTTC
-	TRBJ2-3	TRBV5-1	-	CASSLEGPADTQYF	TGCGCCAGCAGCTTGGAGGGTCCTGCAGATACGCAGTATTTT
TRBD2	TRBJ2-1	TRBV27	-	CASSLGLAGGIIREQFF	TGTGCCAGCAGTCTGGGACTAGCGGGAGGTATAATACGTGAGCAGTTCTTC
TRBD2	TRBJ2-3	TRBV19	-	CASSNGLAGTDTQYF	TGTGCCAGTAGTAATGGACTAGCGGGTACAGATACGCAGTATTTT